Shown below are 31 T cell receptor beta chains from a single sample sequenced in a study of blood T cell repertoires in COVID-19. TCRdb's copy holds only in-frame clones and misses some; the assay was immunoSEQ multiplex PCR. The sample lists roughly 400,000 clones; 80% to 90% were seen once. The source material was PBMCs or T cells enriched from blood (not recorded which). The receptors were sampled from a woman in her forties or fifties who had recovered from COVID-19.

This clone was detected ten times or more. V usage is TRBV20-1 and J usage is TRBJ1-1, with no clear D. Trimming removed 6 bases from V and 4 bases from J, with 9 bases in between. CDR1 is DFQATT, CDR2 SNEGSKA, per germline (reference sequence). The CDR3 extends over 11 amino acids. Written as DNA, the CDR3 is TGCAGTGCCGGGTCTGGCACTGAAGCTTTCTTT. It encodes CSAGSGTEAFF.

The chain recombines TRBV5-1 with TRBJ2-3, with 9 bases fitting TRBD2. CDR1 is SGHRS, CDR2 YFSETQ, per germline. CDR3 size: 16 residues. J was trimmed by 1 base and V by 0 bases; bases with no gene match: 3. CDR3 protein: CASSLGLAGRTDTQYF. CDR3 DNA sequence: TGCGCCAGCAGCTTGGGGCTAGCGGGACGCACAGATACGCAGTATTTT.

This rearrangement joins TRBV5-1 to TRBJ1-2, with D perhaps TRBD1 (6 bases). Trimming removed 4 bases at V and 6 bases at J, with 16 bases between. The CDR3 has 14 residues. Germline assignment: CDR1 SGHRS and CDR2 YFSETQ. CDR3 loop: CASSPGTGWDGYTF. In DNA form, the CDR3 reads TGCGCCAGCAGCCCTGGTACAGGGTGGGATGGCTACACCTTC.

V is TRBV27 and J is TRBJ2-7; D unclear. V was pared by 6 bases and J by 1 base, with 13 bases between. Germline values: CDR1 MNHEY, CDR2 SMNVEV (reference sequence). The CDR3 has 14 residues. The CDR3 here is CASSYTILSYEQYF. In DNA form, the CDR3 reads TGTGCCAGCAGCTACACTATATTATCCTACGAGCAGTACTTC.

CDR3 in DNA: TGCAGTGCTCGTCAAGAGACCCAGTACTTC. This encodes CSARQETQYF. The chain carries TRBV20-1 and TRBJ2-5; D gene uncertain. CDR1 DFQATT and CDR2 SNEGSKA come from the germline V gene (reference sequence). V was shortened by 5 bases and J by 2 bases, with 3 bases between the two germline ends. This CDR3 region has 10 residues.

The chain recombines TRBV4-1 with TRBJ1-5, with 8 bases lining up with TRBD1. Germline V CDR1 and CDR2: MGHRA, YSYEKL. The ends lost 1 base at V and 7 bases at J; junction bases unmatched: 12. This CDR3 is 17 amino acids long. The CDR3 spells CASSQAPTGVGRQPQHF. CDR3 coding DNA: TGCGCCAGCAGCCAAGCCCCGACAGGGGTTGGCCGACAGCCCCAGCATTTT.

The chain employs TRBV7-8 and TRBJ1-4, with D uncertain. CDR1 is SGHVS and CDR2 is FQNEAQ in the germline V gene. The CDR3 extends over 14 amino acids. V lost 3 bases and J lost 2, with 7 bases in between. CDR3 region: CASSFQATNEKLFF. The CDR3 nucleotides are TGTGCCAGCAGCTTCCAGGCCACTAATGAAAAACTGTTTTTT.

This clone has more than one count but fewer than ten. The chain joins TRBV4-2 to TRBJ1-1, with D maybe TRBD1 (5 bases). Germline lookup yields CDR1 LGHNA and CDR2 YNFKEQ. The CDR3 runs to 15 residues. Trimming took off 0 bases at V and 3 bases at J, with 11 bases between the two ends. Here the CDR3 reads CASSQDGAGDTEAFF. For the CDR3, the DNA is TGTGCCAGCAGCCAAGATGGGGCGGGGGACACTGAAGCTTTCTTT.

The chain links TRBV16 to TRBJ1-4; weak D call: TRBD1 (6 bases). CDR1 is KGHSY and CDR2 is FQNENV in the germline V gene. Trimming removed 0 bases at V and 8 bases at J, with 13 bases between. This CDR3 has 15 residues. The CDR3: CASSQSSGGGEKLFF. CDR3 nucleotides: TGTGCCAGCAGCCAATCCTCTGGGGGCGGAGAAAAACTGTTTTTT.

The chain uses TRBV30 and TRBJ2-7, with D possibly matching TRBD2 (6 bases). Germline V gene lookup returns CDR1 GTSNPN and CDR2 SVGIG (reference sequence). The CDR3 is 24 residues long. Trimming removed 1 base from V and 1 base from J, with 41 bases in between. The chain's CDR3 is CAWSGHVDLPPAMAGREVSYEQYF. CDR3 sequence (DNA): TGTGCCTGGAGTGGCCACGTCGACCTCCCCCCTGCAATGGCAGGCAGGGAGGTTTCCTACGAGCAGTACTTC.

This clone was recorded once. The gene calls are TRBV24-1 and TRBJ2-1; 7 positions match TRBD1. The germline V gene encodes CDR1 KGHDR and CDR2 SFDVKD. Losses at the gene ends were 1 base for V and 5 bases for J; bases not matched to a gene: 7. CDR3 length: 16 residues. The CDR3 bases are TGTGCCACCAGTGATTTTGACAGGGCCCTCCACAATGAGCAGTTCTTC. Translated, it gives CATSDFDRALHNEQFF.

This chain links TRBV7-9 with TRBJ2-1; 8 bases match TRBD2. This CDR3 is 17 amino acids long. With V trimmed by 2 bases and J by 9 bases, 15 bases remained unmatched. Germline V CDR1 and CDR2: SEHNR, FQNEAQ (reference sequence). In DNA form, the CDR3 reads TGTGCCAGCAGCTTAAGCTTGCAAGCGGGGGCGGTTCTTGAGCAGTTCTTC. It encodes CASSLSLQAGAVLEQFF.

The chain carries TRBV2 and TRBJ2-2, with D possibly matching TRBD1 (6 bases). V lost 4 bases and J 9 bases, leaving 21 bases between the germline ends. The length of the CDR3 is 16 residues. Per germline, CDR1 SNHLY and CDR2 FYNNEI. The CDR3: CASSVTQGWKSWELFF. CDR3 coding DNA: TGTGCCAGCAGTGTCACGCAGGGGTGGAAATCGTGGGAGCTGTTTTTT.

V usage is TRBV19 and J usage is TRBJ2-7; no clear D. V was pared by 4 bases and J by 0 bases, with 13 bases between. From germline, CDR1 is LNHDA and CDR2 SQIVND (reference sequence). The CDR3 contains 15 residues. CDR3 DNA sequence: TGTGCCAGTAGTAAACGACGGAGCGACTCCTACGAGCAGTACTTC. It translates to CASSKRRSDSYEQYF.

J is TRBJ2-2 and V is TRBV10-3; TRBD2 aligns across 12 bases. J lost 6 bases, V lost 4 bases, and 3 bases had no gene match. CDR1 and CDR2 from the germline V gene are ENHRY and SYGVKD. This CDR3 is 15 amino acids long. CDR3 in amino acids: CAISASGGAPGELFF. DNA for the CDR3: TGTGCCATCAGTGCTAGCGGGGGGGCCCCCGGGGAGCTGTTTTTT.

V and J are TRBV29-1 and TRBJ1-5; D is unclear. This CDR3 comprises 15 residues. V lost 4 bases and J lost 4, with 17 bases in between. Germline CDR1 SQVTM, CDR2 ANQGSEA. CDR3 sequence (DNA): TGCAGCGTTGGAGGACGCGGGAAAATGAATCAGCCCCAGCATTTT. It yields the protein CSVGGRGKMNQPQHF.

The genes are TRBV5-1 and TRBJ1-4; 7 bases agree with TRBD1. Trimming took 3 bases from V and 4 from J; bases not matched to a gene: 9. The CDR3 sequence is 16 residues long. Germline assignment: CDR1 SGHRS and CDR2 YFSETQ. The CDR3: CASSSTGAMGNEKLFF. In DNA, the CDR3 is TGCGCCAGCAGCTCCACAGGGGCCATGGGTAATGAAAAACTGTTTTTT.

As DNA, the CDR3 is TGTGCCAGCAGGGCCGGGACAGGGTTAATCGGCTACACCTTC. It translates to CASRAGTGLIGYTF. The genes are TRBV6-5 and TRBJ1-2; 9 bases map to TRBD1. Germline trimming cut 6 bases from V and 8 bases from J; bases unmatched to any gene: 10. CDR3 size: 14 residues. In germline, CDR1 is MNHEY, CDR2 SVGAGI.

V and J are TRBV7-6 and TRBJ1-6, with TRBD1 as a possible D gene (5 bases). CDR3 length equals 16 residues. V lost 1 base and J lost 8, with 15 bases in between. From germline, CDR1 is SGHVS and CDR2 FNYEAQ. The CDR3 reads CASSLVNPGGYSPLHF. Written as DNA, the CDR3 is TGTGCCAGCAGCTTAGTAAATCCGGGGGGGTATTCACCCCTCCACTTT.

The chain has TRBV19 and TRBJ2-2; D perhaps matches TRBD1 (5 bases). This CDR3 region has 17 residues. Trimming removed 5 bases at V and 7 bases at J, with 23 bases between. Per germline, CDR1 LNHDA and CDR2 SQIVND (reference sequence). The CDR3 loop reads CASSGAWVLRFHGELFF. DNA for the CDR3: TGTGCCAGTAGTGGGGCATGGGTCCTGCGTTTCCACGGGGAGCTGTTTTTT.

This clone showed up just a few times. This chain connects TRBV19 to TRBJ2-2; 9 bases map to TRBD2. Losses at the gene ends were 0 bases for V and 0 bases for J; bases not matched to a gene: 2. The CDR3 sequence is 17 residues long. Germline CDR1 reads LNHDA; CDR2 reads SQIVND (reference sequence). CDR3 nucleotide sequence: TGTGCCAGTAGTATAGAGGGCGGGGGGGCGAACACCGGGGAGCTGTTTTTT. Its protein product is CASSIEGGGANTGELFF.

This chain links TRBV24-1 with TRBJ1-1; D not certain. Germline CDR1 and CDR2: KGHDR and SFDVKD. V shed 2 bases and J shed 1 base, with 7 bases lying between them. The CDR3 extends over 14 amino acids. The CDR3 DNA follows: TGTGCCACCAGTGATTCTACGGGGAACACTGAAGCTTTCTTT. Protein sequence: CATSDSTGNTEAFF.

This clone was seen just once. This rearrangement joins TRBV5-1 to TRBJ2-1, with TRBD2 identical over 7 bases. After removal of 2 bases from V and 8 bases from J, the junction contained 1 base not matched to a gene. Per the germline V gene, CDR1 is SGHRS and CDR2 is YFSETQ. The CDR3 runs 12 residues. CDR3 coding DNA: TGCGCCAGCAGCTTTACTAGCGATGAGCAGTTCTTC. It yields the protein CASSFTSDEQFF. Variable domain in full (rest from reference TRBV5-1 and TRBJ2-1): KAGVTQTPRYLIKTRGQQVTLSCSPISGHRSVSWYQQTPGQGLQFLFEYFSETQRNKGNFPGRFSGRQFSNSRSEMNVSTLELGDSALYLCASSFTSDEQFFGPGTRLTVL.

The count of this clone is one. V and J are TRBV2 and TRBJ2-3; D is undetermined. This CDR3 contains 14 residues. CDR1 SNHLY and CDR2 FYNNEI come from the germline V gene. Trimming stripped 8 bases from V and 4 bases from J, with 16 bases between. In DNA form, the CDR3 reads TGTGCCAGCTCTGGCGTTCAGCGACCAGATACGCAGTATTTT. Residues: CASSGVQRPDTQYF. Supplemented by reference TRBV2 and TRBJ2-3, the full variable domain reads EPEVTQTPSHQVTQMGQEVILRCVPISNHLYFYWYRQILGQKVEFLVSFYNNEISEKSEIFDDQFSVERPDGSNFTLKIRSTKLEDSAMYFCASSGVQRPDTQYFGPGTRLTVL.

This clone was recorded once. Its ends do not fully match the called genes, so a read error is possible. The V gene is TRBV7-2, the J gene TRBJ2-2; D is perhaps TRBD2 (6 bases). Germline V CDR1 and CDR2: SGHTA, FQGNSA. This CDR3 is 12 amino acids long. Here the CDR3 DNA reads TGTGCCAGCAGCTTAGACCGGGGGTCGGGCTGTTTT. As protein: CASSLDRGSGCF.

The chain combines TRBV5-1 with TRBJ2-1, with TRBD2 identical over 9 bases. This CDR3 contains 12 residues. The ends lost 4 bases at V and 16 bases at J; junction bases unmatched: 9. Germline V gives CDR1 SGHRS, CDR2 YFSETQ. The DNA of the CDR3 is TGCGCCAGCAGCCCTGACGGGACTAGCCTATTCTTC. This codes for CASSPDGTSLFF.

The rearrangement joins TRBV4-3 to TRBJ1-1, with a tentative D call TRBD1 (5 bases). The CDR3 runs to 17 residues. In germline, CDR1 is LGHNA, CDR2 YSLEER. The ends were cut back, 0 bases at V and 7 bases at J, with 21 bases in the middle. The CDR3 reads CASSQDPNPGRLGEAFF. The DNA of the CDR3 is TGCGCCAGCAGCCAAGATCCAAATCCAGGGAGGTTAGGTGAAGCTTTCTTT.

This clone was detected only once. The V gene is TRBV11-2, the J gene TRBJ2-6; D remains unclear. Deletions cut 1 base from V and 0 bases from J, with 13 bases between. This CDR3 is built from 18 residues. Germline V gives CDR1 SGHAT, CDR2 FQNNGV. CDR3 residues: CASSLGGPRFSGANVLTF. The DNA of the CDR3 is TGTGCCAGCAGCTTAGGCGGCCCCAGATTCTCTGGGGCCAACGTCCTGACTTTC.

This rearrangement joins TRBV11-3 to TRBJ2-7; perhaps TRBD2 as D (7 bases). V gave up 5 bases and J gave up 5 bases, with 16 bases separating them. The CDR3 is made up of 14 amino acids. Germline loops: CDR1 SGHNT, CDR2 YENEEA. CDR3 sequence reads: CASSTNLGGDEQYF. CDR3 DNA: TGTGCCAGCAGCACAAACCTAGGGGGGGACGAGCAGTACTTC.

The rearrangement links TRBV4-1 to TRBJ1-1; D may be TRBD1 (5 bases). CDR1 is MGHRA and CDR2 is YSYEKL in the germline V gene. Trimming took off 2 bases at V and 5 bases at J, with 6 bases between the two ends. The CDR3 is made up of 12 amino acids. CDR3 bases: TGCGCCAGCAGCCAAAGGGGTACTGAAGCTTTCTTT. Translated, it gives CASSQRGTEAFF.

This clone was observed a single time. The chain carries TRBV4-3 and TRBJ2-7; no definite D call. CDR1 and CDR2 from the germline V gene are LGHNA and YSLEER. V was pared by 1 base and J by 0 bases, with 7 bases between. The CDR3 consists of 14 residues. The CDR3 protein is CASSQVVYSYEQYF. CDR3 DNA: TGCGCCAGCAGCCAAGTTGTCTACTCCTACGAGCAGTACTTC.